Presented here are 20 T cell receptor beta chains from one specimen sequenced in a study of beta chain features in type 1 diabetes. All of the isolated RNA was reverse transcribed, so expressed TCRB transcripts were sequenced. Assay: immunoSEQ multiplex PCR; the TCRdb copy retains only in-frame clones and omits some. This repertoire shows some 200,000 clones, 9.5% to 13% found once; its top ten account for less than 1.5%. The sequenced sample was central memory CD4+ T cells from blood. The receptors shown here come from a man between 18 and 29 years old in good health.

This clone was counted only a few times. The chain couples TRBV10-1 to TRBJ2-7; possibly TRBD2 for D (6 bases). Deletions cut 9 bases from V and 6 bases from J, with 24 bases between. Germline values: CDR1 WNHNN, CDR2 SYGVQD (reference sequence). This CDR3 is built from 15 residues. The CDR3 loop is CARLPGANFIGEQYF. CDR3 nucleotide sequence: TGCGCCAGATTACCGGGAGCGAACTTTATTGGCGAGCAGTACTTC.

V usage is TRBV7-9 and J usage is TRBJ2-1, with 10 bases aligning to TRBD2. This CDR3 spans 16 amino acids. CDR1 is SEHNR, CDR2 FQNEAQ, per germline (reference sequence). V dropped 1 base and J dropped 7; count of bases not matched to a gene: 7. The CDR3 reads CASSLDRASGSNEQFF. DNA for the CDR3: TGTGCCAGCAGCTTAGATAGGGCTAGCGGGAGTAATGAGCAGTTCTTC.

There are a few counts of this clone. The chain has TRBV20-1 and TRBJ2-1, with no clear D. Trimming shortened V by 3 bases and J by 6 bases, and 6 bases separated the two germline ends. CDR1 is DFQATT and CDR2 is SNEGSKA in the germline V gene (reference sequence). The CDR3 consists of 11 residues. Here the CDR3 reads CSASPRNEQFF. The CDR3, as DNA: TGCAGTGCTAGTCCCCGCAATGAGCAGTTCTTC.

This clone was counted a few times. The sample contains more than one DNA sequence encoding this CDR3. This chain connects TRBV9 to TRBJ2-1; 10 bases map to TRBD2. This CDR3 contains 15 residues. V was clipped by 4 bases and J by 7 bases; unmatched bases: 8. CDR1 and CDR2 from the germline V gene are SGDLS and YYNGEE. The CDR3 region is CASSPRTSGGNEQFF. In DNA, the CDR3 is TGTGCCAGCAGCCCCCGGACTAGCGGTGGGAATGAGCAGTTCTTC.

This clone was observed a few times. V gene TRBV29-1 combines with J gene TRBJ2-2; perhaps TRBD1 as D (5 bases). The CDR3 totals 14 residues. Germline-derived CDR1 and CDR2 are SQVTM and ANQGSEA. With 1 base removed from V and 2 bases from J, the gap between germline ends came to 8 bases. CDR3 residues: CSVEGRTNTGELFF. The CDR3, as DNA: TGCAGCGTTGAAGGCAGGACAAACACCGGGGAGCTGTTTTTT.

This sequence joins TRBV6-5 and TRBJ2-7; D is possibly TRBD2 (6 bases). Germline CDR1 MNHEY, CDR2 SVGAGI. V lost 6 bases to trimming and J lost 3 bases, with 15 bases between them. This CDR3 contains 14 residues. The CDR3 coding sequence is TGTGCCAGCAGCCCCTCGTACGGGGGCTACGAGCAGTACTTC. Translating it yields CASSPSYGGYEQYF.

This clone has more than one count but fewer than ten. This chain joins TRBV30 and TRBJ2-5; D call uncertain. The J call is doubtful: the DNA matches TRBJ2-7 better. The germline gives CDR1 GTSNPN, CDR2 SVGIG (reference sequence). The CDR3 runs 11 residues. The CDR3 loop is CACSVRSEQYF. For the CDR3, the DNA is TGTGCCTGCTCCGTCCGGTCCGAGCAGTACTTC.

The chain links TRBV9 to TRBJ2-2; TRBD2 matches 7 bases. Germline V CDR1 and CDR2: SGDLS, YYNGEE. Trimming took 4 bases from V and 2 from J; bases not matched to a gene: 11. The CDR3 consists of 17 residues. The chain's CDR3 is CASSTQPRLANTGELFF. The CDR3 nucleotides read TGTGCCAGCAGCACCCAGCCCCGACTAGCTAACACCGGGGAGCTGTTTTTT. The variable domain in full, completed from reference TRBV9 and TRBJ2-2, reads DSGVTQTPKHLITATGQRVTLRCSPRSGDLSVYWYQQSLDQGLQFLIQYYNGEERAKGNILERFSAQQFPDLHSELNLSSLELGDSALYFCASSTQPRLANTGELFFGEGSRLTVL.

This clone was observed once. The V call is TRBV5-1, the J call TRBJ2-3; TRBD1 agrees at 9 bases. Germline V gene lookup returns CDR1 SGHRS and CDR2 YFSETQ. Unmatched junction bases numbered 5, after V lost 0 bases and J lost 3 bases. The CDR3 covers 16 residues. In nucleotides, the CDR3 is TGCGCCAGCAGCTTGGAAGGGACAGGGAGAACAGATACGCAGTATTTT. This gives the protein CASSLEGTGRTDTQYF. Full variable domain (remainder filled in from reference TRBV5-1 and TRBJ2-3): KAGVTQTPRYLIKTRGQQVTLSCSPISGHRSVSWYQQTPGQGLQFLFEYFSETQRNKGNFPGRFSGRQFSNSRSEMNVSTLELGDSALYLCASSLEGTGRTDTQYFGPGTRLTVL.

This clone was observed many times. The chain recombines TRBV7-8 with TRBJ2-7; D gene uncertain. CDR1 is SGHVS, CDR2 FQNEAQ, per germline. The CDR3 has 11 residues. Trimming removed 4 bases from V and 5 bases from J, with 6 bases in between. CDR3 sequence (DNA): TGTGCCAGCAGCTCGTCCAACGAGCAGTACTTC. This encodes CASSSSNEQYF.

V gene TRBV30 combines with J gene TRBJ1-5, with D possibly matching TRBD1 (5 bases). Trimming took off 3 bases at V and 1 base at J, with 10 bases between the two ends. The germline V gene has CDR1 GTSNPN and CDR2 SVGIG (reference sequence). This CDR3 has 14 amino acids. The CDR3 spells CAWRAAGSNQPQHF. In nucleotides, the CDR3 is TGTGCCTGGAGGGCTGCAGGGAGCAATCAGCCCCAGCATTTT.

The V and J genes are TRBV4-1 and TRBJ2-3, with TRBD2 matching 8 bases. Germline V gene sequence: CDR1 MGHRA, CDR2 YSYEKL. The V segment lost 0 bases and the J segment 4 bases; nucleotides outside the gene matches: 6. There are 16 residues in the CDR3. The CDR3, as DNA: TGCGCCAGCAGCCAAGATGGTCCGGGAGGGCCAGATACGCAGTATTTT. Encoded protein: CASSQDGPGGPDTQYF.

The chain recombines TRBV7-2 with TRBJ1-3; D is ambiguous. V was clipped by 0 bases and J by 5 bases, with 11 bases between them. Germline loops: CDR1 SGHTA, CDR2 FQGNSA. This CDR3 is built from 15 residues. CDR3 amino acids: CASSLAGGIRNTIYF. The CDR3 DNA reads as TGTGCCAGCAGCTTAGCGGGAGGAATTCGAAACACCATATATTTT.

V usage is TRBV4-2 and J usage is TRBJ1-1, with D perhaps TRBD1 (6 bases). V lost 4 bases to trimming and J lost 7 bases, with 13 bases between them. CDR3 length: 13 residues. Germline loops: CDR1 LGHNA, CDR2 YNFKEQ. In DNA form, the CDR3 reads TGTGCCAGCAGCCCCAGGGGAGAGGGTGAAGCTTTCTTT. This translates into CASSPRGEGEAFF.

This clone was recorded a few times. J is TRBJ2-7 and V is TRBV7-9; TRBD1 matches at 8 bases. The germline CDR1 and CDR2 sequences are SEHNR and FQNEAQ (reference sequence). This CDR3 is 15 amino acids long. V lost 2 bases and J lost 3; bases outside the gene matches: 6. The CDR3 DNA is TGTGCCAGCAGCTTAACAGGGGGTATTAACTACGAGCAGTACTTC. This encodes CASSLTGGINYEQYF.

The chain joins TRBV30 to TRBJ2-1, with D perhaps matching TRBD2 (6 bases). CDR1 GTSNPN and CDR2 SVGIG come from the germline V gene (reference sequence). With 4 bases removed from V and 6 bases from J, the gap between germline ends came to 16 bases. This CDR3 has 14 residues. The DNA for the CDR3 is TGTGCCTGGACCCCTAATCTAGCGCCCAATGAGCAGTTCTTC. It specifies CAWTPNLAPNEQFF.

This sequence joins TRBV30 and TRBJ2-1; 7 nucleotides line up with TRBD2. The length of the CDR3 is 15 residues. J lost 0 bases, V lost 4 bases, and 6 bases had no gene match. Germline values: CDR1 GTSNPN, CDR2 SVGIG (reference sequence). The CDR3 here is CAWNTGGASYNEQFF. CDR3 DNA: TGTGCCTGGAACACGGGAGGAGCCTCCTACAATGAGCAGTTCTTC. Variable domain in full (rest from reference TRBV30 and TRBJ2-1): SQTIHQWPATLVQPVGSPLSLECTVEGTSNPNLYWYRQAAGRGLQLLFYSVGIGQISSEVPQNLSASRPQDRQFILSSKKLLLSDSGFYLCAWNTGGASYNEQFFGPGTRLTVL.

The table lists this clone with many counts. J is TRBJ2-2 and V is TRBV9, with D maybe TRBD2 (5 bases). Germline lookup yields CDR1 SGDLS and CDR2 YYNGEE. The V and J ends lost 3 bases and 9 bases respectively, with 18 bases between them. This CDR3 has 15 amino acids. CDR3 sequence (DNA): TGTGCCAGCAGCGCCCGAGGGTGGGGTGCCAGGGAGCTGTTTTTT. Amino acids: CASSARGWGARELFF.

J is TRBJ2-1 and V is TRBV7-9, with 8 bases that match TRBD2. The germline gives CDR1 SEHNR, CDR2 FQNEAQ (reference sequence). Trimming cost V 4 bases and J 9 bases; bases outside gene matches: 8. The CDR3 runs 14 residues. CDR3 DNA: TGTGCCAGCAGCTGGGGTTCTAGCGGGCGTGAGCAGTTCTTC. Translating gives CASSWGSSGREQFF.

In its sample, this clone ranks as medium-sized. The V and J genes are TRBV4-3 and TRBJ2-1; 10 positions agree with TRBD2. The J segment lost 10 bases and the V segment lost 0 bases, leaving 6 bases of the junction unmatched. The CDR3 loop spans 15 amino acids. Germline V CDR1 and CDR2: LGHNA, YSLEER. CDR3 residues: CASSQELLAGVEQFF. The DNA for the CDR3 is TGCGCCAGCAGCCAAGAACTGCTAGCGGGAGTCGAGCAGTTCTTC.